The clone carrying this TCR beta chain was picked up one time. This entry comes from a study of technical replicates of blood from several donors. The V gene's germline CDR1 is SGHRS and CDR2 YFSETQ. Trimming left V 2 bases short and J 1 base short, with 6 bases between. The CDR3 spans 13 residues. Profiled with immunoSEQ multiplex PCR; TCRdb holds only in-frame clones, not every one. Counted here are about 44,000 clones, over 95% occurring once; the ten biggest clones make up about 0.38%. The sample taken for sequencing was T cells isolated from PBMCs. This chain connects TRBV5-1 to TRBJ2-5, with D unclear. This clonotype was obtained from a human donor in good health. In DNA form, the CDR3 reads TGCGCCAGCAGCTTATTATTCCAAGAGACCCAGTACTTC. Amino acid sequence: CASSLLFQETQYF.